The clone carrying this TCR beta chain was seen repeatedly, ten times or more. Its specificity is unknown. The V gene end was trimmed by 0 bases and the J gene end by 9 bases; junction bases not matched to a gene: 6. This CDR3 is built from 15 residues. The V gene's germline CDR1 is SGHNT and CDR2 YYREEE (reference sequence). This specimen belongs to a study of breast tumors, draining lymph nodes, adjacent tissues. Overall study results and limits: Tumor T cell lymph node origin was a supported hypothesis, not proven. Tumor TCR diversity was below lymph nodes but above nontumor tissue. Compared with basal-like, luminal-like tumors shared significantly more repertoire with nontumor tissue. The data were judged consistent with most tumor T cells coming from lymph node and expanding in tumor.

The lymph nodes were axillary draining lymph nodes from breast cancer patients. MiXCR, run by TCRdb on the multiplex PCR reads, gives a single entry per CDR3 protein. The sample lists about 200,000 distinct CDR3 sequences; less than 40% were seen once. The TCR sequence derives from a female donor with breast cancer. Some clones in this sample may be carry-over from other donors' samples. The gene calls are TRBV5-4 and TRBJ1-6; 7 bases map to TRBD1. Sequencing input: axillary lymph node tissue. The DNA for the CDR3 is TGTGCCAGCAGCTTGGAACAGGGGTTCAGTTCACCCCTCCACTTT. Its protein is CASSLEQGFSSPLHF.